The TCR beta chain under discussion was sequenced for a study of OX40 agonist ivuxolimab in advanced cancers. Study-level information: Patient treatment consisted of intravenous ivuxolimab administration every 2 weeks at 0.01 to 10 mg/kg.

Germline CDR1 reads LGHNA; CDR2 reads YNFKEQ. The V and J ends lost 2 bases and 0 bases respectively, with 8 bases between them. The CDR3 has 15 amino acids. Produced via immunoSEQ multiplex PCR; TCRdb's table is partial and in-frame only. The sample lists approximately 13,000 clones, around two thirds seen once, with approximately 26% in the top ten. V and J are TRBV4-2 and TRBJ1-5, with unresolved D. This clonotype was sampled from an adult with an advanced solid tumor such as melanoma, head and neck, liver or kidney cancer. Sequencing used CD4+ or CD8+ T cells sorted from blood, obtained in a trial of the OX40 agonist ivuxolimab. CDR3 loop: CASSQLGFSNQPQHF. CDR3 nucleotides: TGTGCCAGCAGCCAATTAGGGTTTAGCAATCAGCCCCAGCATTTT.